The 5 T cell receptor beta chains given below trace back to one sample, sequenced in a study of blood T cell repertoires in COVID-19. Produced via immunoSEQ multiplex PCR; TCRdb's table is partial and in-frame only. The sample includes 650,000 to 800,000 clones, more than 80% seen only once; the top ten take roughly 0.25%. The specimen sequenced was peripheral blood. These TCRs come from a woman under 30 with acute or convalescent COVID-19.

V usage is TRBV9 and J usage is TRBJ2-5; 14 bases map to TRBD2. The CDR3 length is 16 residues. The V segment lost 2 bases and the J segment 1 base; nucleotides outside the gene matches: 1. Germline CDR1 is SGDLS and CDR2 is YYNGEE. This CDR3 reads CASSVGLAGGQETQYF. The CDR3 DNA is TGTGCCAGCAGCGTCGGACTAGCGGGGGGCCAAGAGACCCAGTACTTC.

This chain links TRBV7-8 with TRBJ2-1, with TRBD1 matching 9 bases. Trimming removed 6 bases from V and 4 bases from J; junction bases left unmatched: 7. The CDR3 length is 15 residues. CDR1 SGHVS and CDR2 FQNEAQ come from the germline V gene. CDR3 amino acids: CASRADRGNYNEQFF. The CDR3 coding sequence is TGTGCCAGCAGGGCGGACAGGGGAAATTACAATGAGCAGTTCTTC.

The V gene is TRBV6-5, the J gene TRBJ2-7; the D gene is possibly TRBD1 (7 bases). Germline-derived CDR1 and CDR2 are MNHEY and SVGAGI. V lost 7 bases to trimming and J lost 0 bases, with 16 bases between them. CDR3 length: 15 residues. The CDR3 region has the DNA TGTGCCAGCACCCGGAGACAGGGACTCTCCTACGAGCAGTACTTC. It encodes CASTRRQGLSYEQYF.

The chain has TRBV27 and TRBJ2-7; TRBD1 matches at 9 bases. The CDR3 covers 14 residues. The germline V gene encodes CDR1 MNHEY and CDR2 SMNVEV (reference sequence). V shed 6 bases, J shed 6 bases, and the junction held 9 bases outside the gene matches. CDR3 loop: CASSLGTGSSEQYF. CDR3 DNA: TGTGCCAGCAGCTTAGGGACAGGGTCGTCCGAGCAGTACTTC.

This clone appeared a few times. CDR3 loop: CQSYPGQGGSTEAFF. Written as DNA, the CDR3 is TGTCAATCTTACCCGGGACAGGGAGGATCCACTGAAGCTTTCTTT. This chain connects TRBV19 to TRBJ1-1; TRBD1 aligns across 9 bases. Germline CDR1 is LNHDA and CDR2 is SQIVND (reference sequence). There are 15 residues in the CDR3. The entire variable domain, with the rest obtained from reference TRBV19 and TRBJ1-1, is as follows: DGGITQSPKYLFRKEGQNVTLSCEQNLNHDAMYWYRQDPGQGLRLIYYSQIVNDFQKGDIAEGYSVSREKKESFPLTVTSAQKNPTAFYLCQSYPGQGGSTEAFFGQGTRLTVV.